A selection of T cell receptor beta chains follows, all from one sample in a study of T cell responses to AZD1222 COVID-19 vaccine. Profiling relied on immunoSEQ multiplex PCR, and the TCRdb table lists in-frame clones only, not all of them. The sample records approximately 110,000 clones, over 75% being singletons. This specimen consisted of peripheral blood, obtained on day 0 of AZD1222 vaccination. The receptors shown here come from an adult in good health. CDR3s include the opening cysteine and the closing phenylalanine or tryptophan. The order of the fields is V gene, J gene, CDR3 protein.

V: TRBV6-4
J: TRBJ1-1
CDR3: CASSRTGNTEAFF

V: TRBV6-2/TRBV6-3
J: TRBJ1-5
CDR3: CASSSRGGSAQHF

V: TRBV5-5
J: TRBJ1-1
CDR3: CASSLRQMNTEAFF

V: TRBV27
J: TRBJ2-3
CDR3: CASSLSWRLPDTQYF

V: TRBV5-1
J: TRBJ2-3
CDR3: CASSRSLLGTDTQYF

V: TRBV28
J: TRBJ1-5
CDR3: CASKQGYNQPQHF

V: TRBV7-6
J: TRBJ2-6
CDR3: CASSSRRGTGANVLTF

V: TRBV6-1
J: TRBJ2-3
CDR3: CASSESTDTQYF

V: TRBV9
J: TRBJ2-3
CDR3: CASSPQAGVTDTQYF

V: TRBV28
J: TRBJ1-2
CDR3: CASFRQGFSYGYTF

V: TRBV15
J: TRBJ1-5
CDR3: CATSRTSGGLWGQPQHF

V: TRBV15
J: TRBJ2-2
CDR3: CATERLAVNTGELFF

V: TRBV3-1/TRBV3-2
J: TRBJ2-1
CDR3: CASSQDGRNNEQFF